This is a list of T cell receptor beta chains from one sample in a study of patients and donors after allogeneic stem cell transplantation. Using its own MiXCR run on the RT-PCR reads, TCRdb lists one record per CDR3 protein. The table shows 15,000 to 20,000 distinct CDR3 sequences, with approximately 4.4% occurring only once. The specimen was blood, either unsorted or a sorted T cell fraction (not recorded which). The receptors shown here come from a human donor who was either an allogeneic HSCT recipient or a stem cell or donor lymphocyte infusion donor (not recorded which). It is not recorded whose cells these are; they may come from a transplant donor. CDR3s include the opening cysteine and the closing phenylalanine or tryptophan. Each record gives: J gene, clone size, D gene, V gene, CDR3 DNA, CDR3 protein. D genes are given only for firm matches. Size is stated for part of the rows, as once, few or many counts, or as a class when the clone is expanded.

TRBJ2-2,few,.,TRBV19,TGTGCCAGTCGCCAGGGTAGTAACACCGGGGAGCTGTTTTTT,CASRQGSNTGELFF
TRBJ2-3,many,TRBD2,TRBV20-1,TGCAGTGCGCAACTAGCGGGGGCCGGATTAACAGATACGCAGTATTTT,CSAQLAGAGLTDTQYF
TRBJ1-1,medium-sized,.,TRBV28,TGTGCCAGCACCCGAGACAGTCCGCGCGAAGCTTTCTTT,CASTRDSPREAFF
TRBJ1-1,many,.,TRBV18,TGTGCCAGCTCACCGTCCACAGGGAGGACTGAAGCTTTCTTT,CASSPSTGRTEAFF
TRBJ2-3,few,TRBD1,TRBV28,TGTGCCAGCAGCCGCCCCAGGGGGTCTAGCACAGATACGCAGTATTTT,CASSRPRGSSTDTQYF
TRBJ2-1,many,TRBD2,TRBV10-3,TGTGCCATCAGGGGATCCCAAGCGGGAGGCTCCTACAATGAGCAGTTCTTC,CAIRGSQAGGSYNEQFF
TRBJ2-2,many,.,TRBV27,TGTGCCAGCAGTTTGGTAGGACTCCAGAACACCGGGGAGCTGTTTTTT,CASSLVGLQNTGELFF
TRBJ1-1,.,.,TRBV19,TGTGCCAGTAGATTTGGGACTGAAGCTTTCTTT,CASRFGTEAFF
TRBJ2-1,many,TRBD2,TRBV4-1,TGCGCCAGCAGCCAAGATTGGTGGGAGGGGCAGTTCTTC,CASSQDWWEGQFF
TRBJ2-5,many,TRBD1,TRBV13,TGTGCCAGCAGCTTAGGAGGGGGACAGGGGGAAGAGACCCAGTACTTC,CASSLGGGQGEETQYF
TRBJ1-5,many,TRBD1,TRBV20-1,TGCAGTGTTTCCCAGGGGGAATTCGATCAGCCCCAGCATTTT,CSVSQGEFDQPQHF
TRBJ2-5,many,TRBD2,TRBV4-1,TGCGCCAGCAGCCCTGGCGGGGCGGGAGTGAGGGAGACCCAGTACTTC,CASSPGGAGVRETQYF
TRBJ1-2,few,.,TRBV15,TGTGCCACCAGCAGAGATCGTAGGGGAAGGAGAGGCTACACCTTC,CATSRDRRGRRGYTF
TRBJ2-7,many,.,TRBV24-1,TGTGCCACCAGTGAGCGGGGAGCAGTGGCACAAGTATCCTACGAGCAGTACTTC,CATSERGAVAQVSYEQYF
TRBJ2-5,many,.,TRBV28,TGTGCCAGCAGACTCCCGAGGGGGGGTGAGGTGGAGACCCAGTACTTC,CASRLPRGGEVETQYF
TRBJ1-5,medium-sized,.,TRBV12-3/TRBV12-4,TGTGCCAGCAGAACCAACTTCGGACAGCCCCAGCATTTT,CASRTNFGQPQHF
TRBJ1-2,many,TRBD1,TRBV6-1,TGTGCCAGTACCCCCGGGACAGGGTTAAATGGCTACACCTTC,CASTPGTGLNGYTF
TRBJ2-7,few,TRBD2,TRBV4-1,TGCGCCAGCAGCCGTCCGGGAGGCCTAGTGTCGGAGCAGTACTTC,CASSRPGGLVSEQYF
TRBJ1-1,many,.,TRBV3-1,TGTGCCAGCAGCCAAGTGTGGGACACTGAAGCTTTCTTT,CASSQVWDTEAFF
TRBJ2-3,many,.,TRBV27,TGTGCCAGCAGTTTTTCATGGGGAGATACGCAGTATTTT,CASSFSWGDTQYF
TRBJ2-2,many,.,TRBV9,TGTGCCAGCATGGAAGGGGCTAGCGCTGGGAGGGAGCTGTTTTTT,CASMEGASAGRELFF
TRBJ2-7,many,TRBD1,TRBV10-3,TGTGCCATCAGCCAACAGGGGGCGATCTACGAGCAGTACTTC,CAISQQGAIYEQYF
TRBJ1-5,many,.,TRBV21-1,TGTGCCAGCAGCAAAGTACTTGGTCTCAATCAGCCCCAGCATTTT,CASSKVLGLNQPQHF
TRBJ2-7,many,TRBD1,TRBV24-1,TGTGCCACCAGTGATTCGAGACAGGGAAGCTCCTACGAGCAGTACTTC,CATSDSRQGSSYEQYF
TRBJ2-5,many,.,TRBV14,TGTGCCAGCAGCCACTTGGGTAGCGGCCAAGAGACCCAGTACTTC,CASSHLGSGQETQYF
TRBJ2-3,many,.,TRBV7-9,TGTGCCAGCAGCTTCGGTACGCAGTATTTT,CASSFGTQYF
TRBJ1-1,few,.,TRBV2,TGTGCCAGCAGTGAATGGGGGAACACTGAAGCTTTCTTT,CASSEWGNTEAFF
TRBJ2-5,.,.,TRBV7-8,TGTGCCAGCAGAGATACACGGCGCCTTCAAGAGACCCAGTACTTC,CASRDTRRLQETQYF
TRBJ2-7,.,TRBD1,TRBV15,TGTGCCACCAGCAGGGGACAGCCTAACTCCTACGAGCAGTACTTC,CATSRGQPNSYEQYF
TRBJ1-5,many,.,TRBV6-1,TGTGCCAGCACCAAGGACCTAGACCCTTATAGCAATCAGCCCCAGCATTTT,CASTKDLDPYSNQPQHF
TRBJ1-3,many,.,TRBV18,TGTGCCAGCTCACCACTTTCGGGGAACTCTGGAAACACCATATATTTT,CASSPLSGNSGNTIYF
TRBJ2-7,many,TRBD2,TRBV20-1,TGCAGTGCTAGAATACTAGCGTCCTACGAGCAGTACTTC,CSARILASYEQYF
TRBJ2-7,many,TRBD1,TRBV10-1,TGCGCCAGCAGTGGGAGCCAGGGGGCCAAGCAGTACTTC,CASSGSQGAKQYF
TRBJ2-1,few,TRBD2,TRBV6-2/TRBV6-3,TGTGCCAGAAGTAAATCGGGAGGCTCCTACAATGAGCAGTTCTTC,CARSKSGGSYNEQFF
TRBJ2-7,many,.,TRBV14,TGTGCCAGCAGCCAAGCGAAGAACGAGCAGTACTTC,CASSQAKNEQYF
TRBJ2-1,many,.,TRBV7-9,TGTGCCAGCAGCTTACTGAATGAGCAGTTCTTC,CASSLLNEQFF
TRBJ2-5,medium-sized,.,TRBV25-1,TGTGCCAGCAGTGAATCCCCGGGCAGGCAAGAGACCCAGTACTTC,CASSESPGRQETQYF
TRBJ1-6,few,.,TRBV7-9,TGTGCCAGCAGCTTCAGGGACTTTAATTCACCCCTCCACTTT,CASSFRDFNSPLHF
TRBJ2-1,many,.,TRBV2,TGTGCCAGCAAGGGCACGAACAATGAGCAGTTCTTC,CASKGTNNEQFF
TRBJ2-1,many,.,TRBV27,TGTGCCAGCAGTTTAAGCCTCGGCAGGGGAGACTACAATGAGCAGTTCTTC,CASSLSLGRGDYNEQFF
TRBJ2-7,many,.,TRBV15,TGTGCCACCAGCAGAGATTGGGGGCGCCCCTACGAGCAGTACTTC,CATSRDWGRPYEQYF
TRBJ2-3,many,TRBD2,TRBV6-2/TRBV6-3,TGTGCCAGCTCGGGACTAGCGGGGGGCCACGTGGGCACAGATACGCAGTATTTT,CASSGLAGGHVGTDTQYF
TRBJ2-6,many,TRBD2,TRBV6-1,TGTGCCAGCAGTCTAGAGTGGGGACTAGCCCTCTCTGGGGCCAACGTCCTGACTTTC,CASSLEWGLALSGANVLTF
TRBJ1-6,.,.,TRBV5-5,TGTGCCAGCAGCTCTGAAGGTTACAATTCACCCCTCCACTTT,CASSSEGYNSPLHF
TRBJ2-7,many,TRBD1,TRBV4-2,TGTGCCAGCAGCCGCTCAATTCGGACAGGTAGTCCCTACGAGCAGTACTTC,CASSRSIRTGSPYEQYF
TRBJ2-2,.,.,TRBV6-4,TGTGCCAGCCCGGAGGCGGGTAACACCGGGGAGCTGTTTTTT,CASPEAGNTGELFF
TRBJ2-5,many,TRBD2,TRBV5-1,TGCGCCAGCAGCTTGTCGCTAGCGGGGGGACCTCAAGAGACCCAGTACTTC,CASSLSLAGGPQETQYF
TRBJ2-5,.,.,TRBV3-1,TGTGCCAGCAGCCACCGGGACGGGGAGACCCAGTACTTC,CASSHRDGETQYF
TRBJ2-7,few,.,TRBV20-1,TGCAGTGCCCCGAGGGCTCATCGGCCCCCCTACGAGCAGTACTTC,CSAPRAHRPPYEQYF
TRBJ2-3,.,.,TRBV27,TGTGCCAGCACATGGGCTGGGGATACGCAGTATTTT,CASTWAGDTQYF
TRBJ2-5,medium-sized,TRBD1,TRBV7-9,TGTGCCAGCAGCTGGGGAAGGGGACAGAAAGAGACCCAGTACTTC,CASSWGRGQKETQYF
TRBJ2-7,.,.,TRBV5-8,TGTGCCAGCAGCTCATTCCGGGCTCTGTGGGAGCAGTACTTC,CASSSFRALWEQYF
TRBJ1-1,many,.,TRBV20-1,TGCAGTGACCCTCGAGTGAACACTGAAGCTTTCTTT,CSDPRVNTEAFF